This TCR beta chain was recovered during a study of blood T cell repertoires in COVID-19. In the source study's methods: Nucleated cell number was recorded as an estimate derived from reference gene primer amplification. Generated by immunoSEQ multiplex PCR, the TCRdb table keeps only in-frame clones and is missing some. The DNA was the basis for D and trimming; V, J and clone size are from that table. Seen here are approximately 74,000 clones, around 90% observed once, and the top ten hold 1.9%. Germline V gene lookup returns CDR1 LNHNV and CDR2 YYDKDF (reference sequence). J was trimmed by 3 bases and V by 3 bases; bases with no gene match: 7. The CDR3 has 15 residues.

The V and J genes are TRBV15 and TRBJ1-2, with TRBD1 matching over 7 bases. The material sequenced was peripheral blood. The clonotype was recovered from a woman of 80 years or more with active or convalescent COVID-19. CDR3 region: CATSSSSQGDYGYTF. The CDR3, as DNA: TGTGCCACCAGCAGTTCTTCTCAGGGGGACTATGGCTACACCTTC.